Sequencing of this T cell receptor (beta chain) was carried out in a study of blood T cell repertoires in COVID-19. Germline CDR1 is LGHNA and CDR2 is YNFKEQ. Trimming stripped 4 bases from V and 2 bases from J, with 12 bases between. The CDR3 runs to 14 residues. The assay was immunoSEQ multiplex PCR, and TCRdb's table has in-frame clones only and misses some. This table has 270,000 or so clones, about 86% appearing once. The V call is TRBV4-2, the J call TRBJ2-7; possibly TRBD2 for D (7 bases). This sequence originates from a man over 45 who had recovered from COVID-19. Sequencing was performed on PBMCs or T cells enriched from blood (not recorded which). CDR3 coding DNA: TGTGCCAGCAGCCCTTGGGGGGGCACCTACGAGCAGTACTTC. As protein: CASSPWGGTYEQYF.